This TCR beta chain appears in the sequencing data of a study of cytomegalovirus exposure and HLA in healthy donors. Across the study: Out of fewer than 400 genotyped donors, about 84% belonged to the Caucasian-associated ancestry cluster.

CDR3 size: 15 residues. With 3 bases clipped from V and 5 bases from J, the junction kept 9 bases outside the gene matches. Germline-derived CDR1 and CDR2 are MDHEN and SYDVKM. Details on this clone: What it recognizes is unknown.

PCR primers comprised 60 Vbeta and 13 Jbeta primers. TCRdb keeps only in-frame clones here, not all; method: immunoSEQ multiplex PCR. In the table there are 150,000 to 200,000 clones, around 68% of which are singletons. Study-wide results and limits: There were 160 or so TCR beta chains listed as cytomegalovirus-associated. An analysis was carried out later, and it reportedly showed fewer N-insertions in an Asian-associated ancestry cluster than the roughly 670-donor mean.

Sequenced sample: PBMCs. The TCR comes from a young man in good health and CMV-seropositive. This chain connects TRBV28 to TRBJ2-7, with 8 nucleotides matching TRBD2. CDR3 protein: CASSFPAGEWDEQYF. The DNA for the CDR3 is TGTGCCAGCAGTTTCCCAGCGGGAGAGTGGGACGAGCAGTACTTC. Based on the CDR3 plus reference TRBV28 and TRBJ2-7, the full variable domain is DVKVTQSSRYLVKRTGEKVFLECVQDMDHENMFWYRQDPGLGLRLIYFSYDVKMKEKGDIPEGYSVSREKKERFSLILESASTNQTSMYLCASSFPAGEWDEQYFGPGTRLTVT.